These T cell receptor beta chains were read from a single sample in a study of blood T cell repertoires in COVID-19. Data came from immunoSEQ multiplex PCR; TCRdb stores just in-frame clones and leaves some out. The sample carries 150,000 to 200,000 clones, 85% recorded once. The specimen sequenced was peripheral blood. The receptors were sampled from a human donor with acute or convalescent COVID-19. The donor label of this sample is uncertain. Each CDR3 is given with its conserved first and last residue. The D gene is left open where the match is weak. Clone size is stated in some rows and not others, as once, few, many or a class when expanded.

V gene: TRBV13; D gene: .; J gene: TRBJ2-2; CDR3 length: 16; clone size: .; CDR3 DNA: TGTGCCAGCAGCTTAGTTGCAGGAGGCCTCACCGGGGAGCTGTTTTTT; CDR3 protein: CASSLVAGGLTGELFF
V gene: TRBV6-5; D gene: .; J gene: TRBJ1-1; CDR3 length: 15; clone size: .; CDR3 DNA: TGTGCCAGCAGTCTCCCAGGGTATCGAGGCACTGAAGCTTTCTTT; CDR3 protein: CASSLPGYRGTEAFF
V gene: TRBV7-3; D gene: .; J gene: TRBJ2-2; CDR3 length: 15; clone size: .; CDR3 DNA: TGTGCCAGCAGCTTATCCCCTAGACCCACCGGGGAGCTGTTTTTT; CDR3 protein: CASSLSPRPTGELFF
V gene: TRBV5-1; D gene: TRBD1; J gene: TRBJ1-4; CDR3 length: 16; clone size: once; CDR3 DNA: TGCGCCAGCAGCTTGGGGCAGGGGGCAACTAATGAAAAACTGTTTTTT; CDR3 protein: CASSLGQGATNEKLFF
V gene: TRBV10-1; D gene: TRBD2; J gene: TRBJ2-1; CDR3 length: 16; clone size: .; CDR3 DNA: TGCGCCAGCAGTGAGTCGGCGGGGGGCTCCTACAATGAGCAGTTCTTC; CDR3 protein: CASSESAGGSYNEQFF
V gene: TRBV7-9; D gene: .; J gene: TRBJ2-7; CDR3 length: 13; clone size: .; CDR3 DNA: TGTGCCAGCAGCTTAGCGGTAGCTAACGAGCAGTACTTC; CDR3 protein: CASSLAVANEQYF
V gene: TRBV7-8; D gene: TRBD1; J gene: TRBJ1-5; CDR3 length: 15; clone size: .; CDR3 DNA: TGTGCCAGCAGCTCCCTCGACAGGGGAGGACAGCCCCAGCATTTT; CDR3 protein: CASSSLDRGGQPQHF
V gene: TRBV5-1; D gene: .; J gene: TRBJ2-2; CDR3 length: 14; clone size: .; CDR3 DNA: TGCGCCAGCAGCTTCAGGGTAGACACCGGGGAGCTGTTTTTT; CDR3 protein: CASSFRVDTGELFF
V gene: TRBV18; D gene: TRBD1; J gene: TRBJ2-6; CDR3 length: 17; clone size: .; CDR3 DNA: TGTGCCAGCTCACCAAGGGACAGCAGCTCTGGGGCCAACGTCCTGACTTTC; CDR3 protein: CASSPRDSSSGANVLTF
V gene: TRBV15; D gene: TRBD1; J gene: TRBJ2-3; CDR3 length: 17; clone size: .; CDR3 DNA: TGTGCCACCAGCAGATTTGGCGGACAGGGAGGCACAGATACGCAGTATTTT; CDR3 protein: CATSRFGGQGGTDTQYF
V gene: TRBV18; D gene: TRBD1; J gene: TRBJ1-4; CDR3 length: 15; clone size: .; CDR3 DNA: TGTGCCAGCTCACAAACCAGGGACAGGGATGAAAAACTGTTTTTT; CDR3 protein: CASSQTRDRDEKLFF
V gene: TRBV19; D gene: .; J gene: TRBJ1-1; CDR3 length: 16; clone size: once; CDR3 DNA: TGTGCCAGTAGTACCCCCGGCGAGATAGCAAGATACGAGGCTTTCTTT; CDR3 protein: CASSTPGEIARYEAFF
V gene: TRBV6-5; D gene: TRBD2; J gene: TRBJ2-1; CDR3 length: 15; clone size: .; CDR3 DNA: TGTGCCAGCAGTCGCGCTAAGCGGGGGGGCCATGAGCAGTTCTTC; CDR3 protein: CASSRAKRGGHEQFF
V gene: TRBV5-1; D gene: TRBD2; J gene: TRBJ2-3; CDR3 length: 15; clone size: .; CDR3 DNA: TGCGCCAGTTCGTCTAGCGGGGGAAGCACAGATACGCAGTATTTT; CDR3 protein: CASSSSGGSTDTQYF
V gene: TRBV3-1/TRBV3-2; D gene: .; J gene: TRBJ1-1; CDR3 length: 13; clone size: .; CDR3 DNA: TGTGCCAGCACAAGAGGGGGTAGCACTGAAGCTTTCTTT; CDR3 protein: CASTRGGSTEAFF
V gene: TRBV7-2; D gene: .; J gene: TRBJ1-4; CDR3 length: 16; clone size: .; CDR3 DNA: TGTGCCAGCAGCTTAAGTGGAGGAACAACTAATGAAAAACTGTTTTTT; CDR3 protein: CASSLSGGTTNEKLFF
V gene: TRBV25-1; D gene: .; J gene: TRBJ2-3; CDR3 length: 15; clone size: .; CDR3 DNA: TGTGCCAGCAGTGAACGTGGCAGGGGCACAGATACGCAGTATTTT; CDR3 protein: CASSERGRGTDTQYF
V gene: TRBV6-6; D gene: TRBD1; J gene: TRBJ1-1; CDR3 length: 14; clone size: .; CDR3 DNA: TGTGCCAGCAGCCCCACAGGGGCATATTTTGAAGCTTTCTTT; CDR3 protein: CASSPTGAYFEAFF
V gene: TRBV2; D gene: .; J gene: TRBJ2-1; CDR3 length: 15; clone size: .; CDR3 DNA: TGTGCCAGCAGTTATTCTCCAATCGGGTGGAATGAGCAGTTCTTC; CDR3 protein: CASSYSPIGWNEQFF